The sequence of this TCR beta chain was determined in a study of OX40 agonist ivuxolimab in advanced cancers. Notes on the study in general: With doses of 0.1 to 3.0 mg/kg, CD4+ and CD8+ blood T cells had undergone clonal expansion by week 6.

On this clone itself: Its cognate antigen is unknown.

Profiling relied on immunoSEQ multiplex PCR, and the TCRdb table lists in-frame clones only, not all of them. This sample has tens of thousands of clones, with roughly 90% found just once. The sequenced sample was CD4+ or CD8+ T cells sorted from blood, obtained in a trial of the OX40 agonist ivuxolimab. The sequence was collected from an adult with an advanced solid tumor such as melanoma, head and neck, liver or kidney cancer.

CDR3 sequence: CASQDGEWQFF. CDR3 nucleotide sequence: TGCGCCAGCCAAGACGGAGAATGGCAGTTCTTC. The V and J genes are TRBV5-1 and TRBJ2-1, with no clear D. The CDR3 sequence is 11 residues long. The V gene's germline CDR1 is SGHRS and CDR2 YFSETQ. The V end was cut by 7 bases, the J end by 12 bases, with 14 bases between.